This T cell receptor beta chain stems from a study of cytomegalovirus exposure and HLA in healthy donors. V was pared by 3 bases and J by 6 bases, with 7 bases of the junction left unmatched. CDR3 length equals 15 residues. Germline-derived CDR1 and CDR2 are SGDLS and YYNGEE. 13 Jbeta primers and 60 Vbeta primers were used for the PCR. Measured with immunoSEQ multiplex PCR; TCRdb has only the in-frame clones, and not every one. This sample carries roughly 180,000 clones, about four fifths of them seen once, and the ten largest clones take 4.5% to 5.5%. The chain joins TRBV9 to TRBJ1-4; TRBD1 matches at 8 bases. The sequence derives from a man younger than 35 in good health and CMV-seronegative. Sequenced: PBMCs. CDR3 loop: CASSGTGRGHEKLFF. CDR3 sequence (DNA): TGTGCCAGCAGCGGGACAGGGAGGGGTCATGAAAAACTGTTTTTT. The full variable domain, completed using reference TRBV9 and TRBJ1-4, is DSGVTQTPKHLITATGQRVTLRCSPRSGDLSVYWYQQSLDQGLQFLIQYYNGEERAKGNILERFSAQQFPDLHSELNLSSLELGDSALYFCASSGTGRGHEKLFFGSGTQLSVL.